This T cell receptor (beta chain) came from a study of blood T cells in healthy people across ages. Study-wide findings and caveats: CMV infection status of these donors was not known. A roughly linear fall in TCR beta diversity per million T cells was seen with increasing age.

There are many counts of this clonotype. Its matching antigen is unknown. V was pared by 6 bases and J by 0 bases, with 11 bases between. The length of the CDR3 is 14 residues. With a J-beta primer mix and a sample-barcoded 5' primer, a second PCR ran about 7 to 12 cycles. TCRdb passed the 5' RACE reads through MiXCR, listing each CDR3 protein once. This table has fewer than 900,000 distinct CDR3 sequences, around 45% appearing once. This TCR was sampled from an older woman in good health. V gene TRBV12-3 or TRBV12-4 combines with J gene TRBJ1-2; D is possibly TRBD1 (5 bases). Sample: blood. The DNA for the CDR3 is TGTGCCAGCAGATTATCAGGGACTAACTATGGCTACACCTTC. It is translated as CASRLSGTNYGYTF.